This T cell receptor beta chain is from a study of CD8 T cells in ankylosing spondylitis. Study findings and constraints: Reports say disease-linked clones showed up significantly more in matched ankylosing spondylitis synovial fluid. Ankylosing spondylitis blood appeared to be characterized by a TCR beta motif of 8 or 9 highly homologous variants. A number of the motif variants had already been described in reactive arthritis synovial fluid and blood.

TCRdb used MiXCR to reprocess the 5' RACE reads, holding one entry per CDR3 protein. The table includes 350,000 to 550,000 distinct CDR3 sequences, 25% to 30% detected once. To note about this clonotype: Its antigen is not known.

Material: blood, either unsorted or a sorted T cell fraction (not recorded which). This TCR came from a male donor with ankylosing spondylitis.

The CDR3 region is CASSQDRGGGSRDTQYF. Here the CDR3 DNA reads TGCGCCAGCAGCCAAGATCGGGGTGGGGGGAGCAGGGATACGCAGTATTTT. The chain uses TRBV4-1 and TRBJ2-3; TRBD2 might be the D (6 bases). V was shortened by 0 bases and J by 6 bases, with 19 bases between the two germline ends. This CDR3 is 17 amino acids long. Germline V gene lookup returns CDR1 MGHRA and CDR2 YSYEKL.